This T cell receptor beta chain derives from a study of naive and memory T cell subsets. This clonotype came up many times. Whole blood, roughly 2.5 ml, came from adult healthy volunteers. An oligonucleotide containing a UMI was ligated to the 3' end of TCR cDNA. For blood and skin samples, reverse transcription used TCR alpha and beta constant primers. Using its own MiXCR run on the 5' RACE reads, TCRdb lists one record per CDR3 protein. The data show 20,000 to 25,000 distinct CDR3 sequences, around 3.9% seen once. Germline V gene sequence: CDR1 SGHDN, CDR2 FVKESK. The CDR3 is 15 amino acids. V lost 3 bases and J lost 0, with 9 bases in between.

The sequence was collected from a male donor in good health. The V call is TRBV14, the J call TRBJ2-4; D is unclear. DNA of the CDR3: TGTGCCAGCAGCCAGCACAAGGCAGCCAAAAACATTCAGTACTTC. Residues: CASSQHKAAKNIQYF.